Each of the 27 T cell receptor beta chains below was sequenced from the same sample in a study of blood T cells in healthy people across ages. With a J-beta primer mix and a sample-barcoded 5' primer, a second PCR ran about 7 to 11 cycles. MiXCR, run by TCRdb on the 5' RACE reads, gives a single entry per CDR3 protein. The sample yields a few hundred thousand distinct CDR3 sequences, roughly half seen once. The sequenced sample was blood. Receptors originate from a man between 60 and 75 years old in good health.

On this clonotype itself: At one end, the junction sequence differs from germline, possibly due to a read error. CDR3 sequence reads: CANSLLVSNEQFF. The CDR3, as DNA: TGTGCCAACAGCTTACTAGTGAGCAATGAGCAGTTCTTC. The V call is TRBV7-9, the J call TRBJ2-1, with a possible D match to TRBD2 (5 bases). CDR1 and CDR2 from the germline V gene are SEHNR and FQNEAQ (reference sequence). This CDR3 is built from 13 residues.

This clonotype appeared many times. The chain uses TRBV12-3 or TRBV12-4 and TRBJ1-4; no firm D call. V was trimmed by 10 bases and J by 13 bases, leaving 19 bases between them. CDR3 length: 12 residues. CDR3 region: CANPVVPVGLFF. In DNA, the CDR3 is TGTGCCAACCCCGTAGTACCGGTTGGACTGTTTTTT.

This clonotype was counted a few times. The gene calls are TRBV3-1 and TRBJ2-5; either TRBD1 or TRBD2 may fit D (5 bases each). V gave up 6 bases and J gave up 0 bases, with 14 bases separating them. CDR3 length: 15 residues. Germline lookup yields CDR1 LGHDT and CDR2 YNNKEL (reference sequence). CDR3 residues: CASSPGPSYQETQYF. In DNA, the CDR3 is TGTGCCAGCAGTCCGGGACCTTCGTACCAAGAGACCCAGTACTTC.

Ten or more counts support this clonotype. The J gene is TRBJ2-7, the V gene TRBV6-2 or TRBV6-3; possible D gene TRBD2, 5 bases. In germline, CDR1 is MNHEY, CDR2 SVGEGT. CDR3 size: 14 residues. Trimming stripped 2 bases from V and 5 bases from J, with 13 bases between. CDR3 sequence: CASSYGIGVDEQYF. The CDR3 DNA reads TGTGCCAGCAGTTACGGTATCGGGGTCGACGAGCAGTACTTC.

J is TRBJ2-5 and V is TRBV9; possibly TRBD1 or TRBD2 for D (5 bases each). Trimming cost V 4 bases and J 4 bases, with 8 bases left between them. The germline V gene has CDR1 SGDLS and CDR2 YYNGEE. This CDR3 spans 12 amino acids. This chain's CDR3 is CASSPGTETQYF. The CDR3 DNA is TGTGCCAGCAGCCCGGGGACAGAGACCCAGTACTTC.

In this sample, this clonotype turned up a few times. The chain recombines TRBV7-2 with TRBJ1-2; D uncertain. Germline lookup yields CDR1 SGHTA and CDR2 FQGNSA. CDR3 length: 14 residues. Trimming took 2 bases from V and 2 from J, leaving 9 bases between them. The CDR3 DNA sequence: TGTGCCAGCAGCTTAAATAGATTGAACTATGGCTACACCTTC. This encodes CASSLNRLNYGYTF.

This clonotype was seen at least ten times. The V gene is TRBV7-2, the J gene TRBJ2-5, with TRBD2 identical over 7 bases. Germline V gene lookup returns CDR1 SGHTA and CDR2 FQGNSA. With 1 base clipped from V and 1 base from J, the junction kept 3 bases outside the gene matches. CDR3 length equals 15 residues. The CDR3 here is CASSLGGRLQETQYF. CDR3 bases: TGTGCCAGCAGCTTAGGCGGGAGACTCCAAGAGACCCAGTACTTC.

The chain is built from TRBV6-1 and TRBJ1-1; D ambiguous. Germline CDR1 reads MNHNS; CDR2 reads SASEGT. V lost 2 bases and J lost 1, with 5 bases in between. The CDR3 runs 13 residues. The chain's CDR3 is CASSERGNTEAFF. In nucleotides, the CDR3 is TGTGCCAGCAGTGAACGGGGGAACACTGAAGCTTTCTTT.

This clonotype was counted between two and nine times. The V call is TRBV28, the J call TRBJ1-2, with TRBD1 identical over 8 bases. Trimming at V came to 5 bases and at J to 5 bases, leaving 7 bases not matched to a gene. This CDR3 is built from 14 residues. Germline V gene lookup returns CDR1 MDHEN and CDR2 SYDVKM. This CDR3 is CASSPAGQEYGYTF. In nucleotides, the CDR3 is TGTGCCAGCAGTCCCGCGGGACAGGAATATGGCTACACCTTC.

There are a few counts of this clonotype. V is TRBV4-3 and J is TRBJ2-7, with 9 bases aligning to TRBD1. The CDR3 extends over 17 amino acids. In germline, CDR1 is LGHNA, CDR2 YSLEER. J was trimmed by 6 bases and V by 0 bases; bases with no gene match: 12. CDR3 protein: CASSQDRAQGAFPEQYF. CDR3 nucleotides: TGCGCCAGCAGCCAAGATAGGGCACAGGGGGCGTTTCCCGAGCAGTACTTC.

This chain connects TRBV5-1 to TRBJ2-1; D is undetermined. V was clipped by 6 bases and J by 9 bases, with 16 bases between them. In germline, CDR1 is SGHRS, CDR2 YFSETQ. The CDR3 totals 13 residues. The DNA of the CDR3 is TGCGCCAGCACCAATAGACACAAAGGTGAGCAGTTCTTC. Translated, it gives CASTNRHKGEQFF.

The chain employs TRBV7-2 and TRBJ2-7; TRBD1 aligns across 8 bases. The CDR3 loop spans 16 amino acids. Germline assignment: CDR1 SGHTA and CDR2 FQGNSA. V shed 3 bases, J shed 5 bases, and the junction held 12 bases outside the gene matches. The CDR3 loop is CASSLNLWTGRNEQYF. CDR3 nucleotides: TGTGCCAGCAGCTTGAATCTCTGGACAGGGCGTAACGAGCAGTACTTC. The full variable domain, its missing parts supplied by reference TRBV7-2 and TRBJ2-7, is GAGVSQSPSNKVTEKGKDVELRCDPISGHTALYWYRQSLGQGLEFLIYFQGNSAPDKSGLPSDRFSAERTGGSVSTLTIQRTQQEDSAVYLCASSLNLWTGRNEQYFGPGTRLTVT.

The chain joins TRBV11-2 to TRBJ2-6; a weak D match, TRBD1 (5 bases). Trimming left V 3 bases short and J 4 bases short, with 10 bases between. This CDR3 is 15 amino acids long. Germline-derived CDR1 and CDR2 are SGHAT and FQNNGV. This CDR3 is CASSFVRTGANVLTF. The DNA of the CDR3 is TGTGCCAGCAGCTTCGTAAGGACAGGGGCCAACGTCCTGACTTTC.

The rearrangement links TRBV6-6 to TRBJ2-5; 13 bases agree with TRBD2. The end of the DNA aligns better with TRBJ2-7, so the J call may be wrong. CDR3 size: 15 residues. Germline V CDR1 and CDR2: MNHNY, SVGAGI (reference sequence). For the CDR3, the DNA is TGTGCCAGCACCGACGGACTAGCGGGAGCCAACGAGCAGTACTTC. Protein product: CASTDGLAGANEQYF.

This clonotype was picked up a small number of times. The chain joins TRBV29-1 to TRBJ2-5; D tentatively reads TRBD1 or TRBD2 (6 bases each). Germline-derived CDR1 and CDR2 are SQVTM and ANQGSEA. The V end lost 0 bases, the J end lost 9 bases, and 23 bases lay between the germline ends. The CDR3 runs 16 residues. The CDR3 loop reads CSVEDPKRGAIRAQYF. The CDR3 DNA reads TGCAGCGTTGAAGACCCCAAGAGGGGGGCGATACGGGCCCAGTACTTC.

In this sample, this clonotype turned up a few times. The V gene is TRBV18, the J gene TRBJ2-5; 7 bases align to TRBD1. Germline CDR1 and CDR2: KGHSH and LQKENI. This CDR3 region has 14 residues. J gave up 5 bases and V 5 bases, and 8 bases lay outside the gene matches. This chain's CDR3 is CASSSTGFRETQYF. In DNA, the CDR3 is TGTGCCAGCTCATCGACAGGGTTTCGGGAGACCCAGTACTTC.

The chain uses TRBV20-1 and TRBJ2-7, with D possibly being TRBD2 (6 bases). The germline CDR1 and CDR2 sequences are DFQATT and SNEGSKA (reference sequence). V dropped 5 bases and J dropped 7 bases, with 21 bases sitting between them. CDR3 size: 14 residues. CDR3 in DNA: TGCAGTGCTCCAACCCGGGGCTACGGAGGGGAGCAGTACTTC. It yields the protein CSAPTRGYGGEQYF.

This clonotype came up a few times. This rearrangement joins TRBV5-1 to TRBJ1-2, with D uncertain. The germline V gene encodes CDR1 SGHRS and CDR2 YFSETQ. The CDR3 is made up of 13 amino acids. The V gene lost 0 bases and the J gene lost 8 bases, with 11 bases spanning the gap. The CDR3, as DNA: TGCGCCAGCAGCTTGGTAGGACTCGGGGGCTACACCTTC. This translates into CASSLVGLGGYTF.

This clonotype was observed a few times. The rearrangement links TRBV28 to TRBJ1-2, with D possibly being TRBD1 (5 bases). V was clipped by 6 bases and J by 5 bases, with 13 bases between them. The CDR3 extends over 13 amino acids. The germline V gene has CDR1 MDHEN and CDR2 SYDVKM. For the CDR3, the DNA is TGTGCCAGCAGACACGGGACCCCTTATGGCTACACCTTC. It yields the protein CASRHGTPYGYTF.

This clonotype appeared once. The J gene is TRBJ2-7, the V gene TRBV11-2; D perhaps matches TRBD2 (6 bases). TRBJ2-4 explains the end of the DNA better; the J call may be wrong. The CDR3 has 16 amino acids. Germline-derived CDR1 and CDR2 are SGHAT and FQNNGV. The CDR3 spells CASSLGGSGGQNIQYF. DNA of the CDR3: TGTGCCAGCAGCTTAGGGGGGTCCGGGGGTCAAAACATTCAGTACTTC.

In this sample, this clonotype turned up many times. This rearrangement joins TRBV5-1 to TRBJ2-5; no clear D. This CDR3 region has 13 residues. The V end lost 4 bases, the J end lost 5 bases, and 12 bases lay between the germline ends. Germline CDR1 reads SGHRS; CDR2 reads YFSETQ. The CDR3 loop reads CASSVRFAETQYF. CDR3 nucleotides: TGCGCCAGCAGCGTGCGATTCGCGGAGACCCAGTACTTC.

As for this clonotype: This may come from a read error, since a much larger clone is one base off. The V gene is TRBV14, the J gene TRBJ1-4; unclear D gene. CDR3 length: 15 residues. Germline V gene data show CDR1 as SGHDN and CDR2 as FVKESK. Trimming stripped 0 bases from V and 4 bases from J, with 9 bases between. The DNA of the CDR3 is TGTGCCAGCAGCCAAGATCGACGGGTTAATGAAAAACTGTTTTTT. The encoded protein is CASSQDRRVNEKLFF.

CDR3 DNA sequence: TGTGCCAGCAGTTTTTCGTCAGGGAAGCACACCATATATTTT. Protein sequence: CASSFSSGKHTIYF. The chain recombines TRBV12-3 or TRBV12-4 with TRBJ1-3; tentative D call: TRBD1 (5 bases). The ends were cut back, 3 bases at V and 8 bases at J, with 14 bases in the middle. The CDR3 runs to 14 residues.

The chain combines TRBV5-1 with TRBJ1-2; 7 bases line up with TRBD1. Trimming cost V 4 bases and J 2 bases; bases outside gene matches: 8. The CDR3 length is 15 residues. Germline V gives CDR1 SGHRS, CDR2 YFSETQ. The DNA for the CDR3 is TGCGCCAGCAGCCGGGAGACAGGGTCGAACTATGGCTACACCTTC. Translation: CASSRETGSNYGYTF. The variable domain in full, with the rest retrieved from reference TRBV5-1 and TRBJ1-2, is KAGVTQTPRYLIKTRGQQVTLSCSPISGHRSVSWYQQTPGQGLQFLFEYFSETQRNKGNFPGRFSGRQFSNSRSEMNVSTLELGDSALYLCASSRETGSNYGYTFGSGTRLTVV.

The chain joins TRBV6-5 to TRBJ2-5, with 9 bases lining up with TRBD1. CDR1 is MNHEY and CDR2 is SVGAGI in the germline V gene. This CDR3 is built from 15 residues. The V and J ends lost 9 bases and 3 bases, in that order; junction bases with no gene match: 11. CDR3 in amino acids: CASGLQGAKEETQYF. Written as DNA, the CDR3 is TGTGCCAGTGGATTACAGGGGGCGAAAGAAGAGACCCAGTACTTC.

The table lists this clonotype with a few counts. The chain joins TRBV7-3 to TRBJ2-1; 8 nucleotides match TRBD2. The V gene's germline CDR1 is SGHTA and CDR2 FQGTGA. The CDR3 consists of 15 residues. V was clipped by 5 bases and J by 4 bases; unmatched bases: 7. The CDR3 here is CASSPAGVGYNEQFF. CDR3 in DNA: TGTGCCAGCAGCCCAGCGGGAGTGGGTTACAATGAGCAGTTCTTC.

The chain uses TRBV28 and TRBJ2-7; no clear D. The J call is doubtful: the DNA matches TRBJ2-1 better. The V gene's germline CDR1 is MDHEN and CDR2 SYDVKM. The CDR3 sequence is 11 residues long. The CDR3 loop is CASRGFNEQFF. The CDR3, as DNA: TGTGCCAGCAGAGGGTTCAATGAGCAGTTCTTC.